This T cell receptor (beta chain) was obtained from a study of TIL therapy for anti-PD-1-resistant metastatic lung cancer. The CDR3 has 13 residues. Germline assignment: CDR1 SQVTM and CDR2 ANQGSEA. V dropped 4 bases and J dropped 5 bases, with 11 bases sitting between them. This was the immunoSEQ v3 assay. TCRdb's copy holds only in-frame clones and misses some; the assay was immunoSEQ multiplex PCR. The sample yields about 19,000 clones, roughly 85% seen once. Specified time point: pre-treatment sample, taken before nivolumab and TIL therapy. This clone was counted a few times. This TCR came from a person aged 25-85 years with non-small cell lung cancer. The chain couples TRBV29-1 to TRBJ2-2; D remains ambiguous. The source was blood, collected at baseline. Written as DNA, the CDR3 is TGCAGCGTTGGGAAACCCTTTACCGGGGAGCTGTTTTTT. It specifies CSVGKPFTGELFF.